The text below deals with one T cell receptor beta chain. Its specificity is not known. At one boundary the junction diverges from the germline segment, which might be a read error. Primed by a sample-barcoded 5' primer and a J-beta primer mix, a second PCR proceeded for roughly 6 to 12 cycles. One entry per CDR3 protein, called by TCRdb with MiXCR from the 5' RACE reads. The data show some 750,000 distinct CDR3 sequences, about 20% seen once. This record belongs to a study of blood T cells in healthy people across ages. Study-wide results and caveats: Roughly linear declines in TCR beta diversity per million T cells occurred with age. Donor CMV infection status was unknown, possibly confounding age-related changes in expanded clonotypes.

The donors, aged 6 to 90, were healthy Caucasians from Russia. No fewer than 7 million PBMCs went into each sample. Material for sequencing was blood. The origin of this receptor is a man in his 70s in good health.

The CDR3 DNA reads TGTGCCGGCAGGGTAACGGGTCGCTTGGGGTATTCCGACAATGAGCAGTTCTTC. It specifies CAGRVTGRLGYSDNEQFF. The chain recombines TRBV2 with TRBJ2-1, with D possibly matching TRBD1 (5 bases). This CDR3 has 18 residues. Germline V gene data show CDR1 as SNHLY and CDR2 as FYNNEI.